The 20 T cell receptor beta chains below all came from one sample that was sequenced in a study of cytomegalovirus exposure and HLA in healthy donors (dated by TCRdb to about 2017). Library prep was done by the immunoSEQ multiplex PCR assay. For the multiplex PCR, a mixture combining 60 forward primers for TCR Vbeta segments and 13 reverse primers for TCR Jbeta segments was used. The table comes from immuneACCESS by way of TCRdb, which keeps in-frame sequences with V and J called. Part of the clones is missing from these tables; in studies checked, under half for an unresolved V gene and the rest for unknown reasons. The sample table records more than 100,000 clones; over 65% of these occur just once. About 8.9% of the sample lies in the top ten. Sample: PBMCs. All receptors come from a woman between 35 and 50 years old in good health and CMV-seropositive.

This clone occurred a few times. The J gene is TRBJ1-6, the V gene TRBV7-6; 8 bases line up with TRBD1. This CDR3 has 14 residues. CDR1 SGHVS and CDR2 FNYEAQ come from the germline V gene. The trim removed 7 bases at V and 16 bases at J, leaving 15 bases unmatched. CDR3 sequence (DNA): TGTGCCAGCACTTCCGGGACAGGAAGTTCCCAGCTCCACTTT. Residues: CASTSGTGSSQLHF.

The chain carries TRBV28 and TRBJ2-7; 10 bases align to TRBD2. The CDR3 spans 15 residues. Looked up from germline, CDR1 is MDHEN and CDR2 is SYDVKM. V was clipped by 2 bases and J by 5 bases; unmatched bases: 6. CDR3: CASSLSLAGVHEQYF. In nucleotides, the CDR3 is TGTGCCAGCAGTTTAAGTCTAGCGGGAGTCCACGAGCAGTACTTC.

J is TRBJ1-2 and V is TRBV5-1; D gene uncertain. Germline lookup yields CDR1 SGHRS and CDR2 YFSETQ. The CDR3 has 12 residues. The V end was cut by 4 bases, the J end by 7 bases, with 11 bases between. CDR3 coding DNA: TGCGCCAGCAGCCGGGATGACGGTGGCTACACCTTC. This translates into CASSRDDGGYTF.

V gene TRBV6-5 combines with J gene TRBJ1-2, with unresolved D. Looked up from germline, CDR1 is MNHEY and CDR2 is SVGAGI. The CDR3 consists of 13 residues. V was pared by 2 bases and J by 8 bases, with 12 bases between. CDR3: CASSYDQSGGYTF. The CDR3 DNA sequence: TGTGCCAGCAGTTACGACCAATCGGGGGGCTACACCTTC.

The rearrangement links TRBV9 to TRBJ2-3; 7 positions match TRBD2. Trimming took 2 bases from V and 1 from J; bases not matched to a gene: 19. There are 20 residues in the CDR3. Germline assignment: CDR1 SGDLS and CDR2 YYNGEE. For the CDR3, the DNA is TGTGCCAGCAGCGTGGGATCGGACGTCGGGACTATCTCCCGCACAGATACGCAGTATTTT. Translated, it gives CASSVGSDVGTISRTDTQYF. The full variable domain, completed using reference TRBV9 and TRBJ2-3, is DSGVTQTPKHLITATGQRVTLRCSPRSGDLSVYWYQQSLDQGLQFLIQYYNGEERAKGNILERFSAQQFPDLHSELNLSSLELGDSALYFCASSVGSDVGTISRTDTQYFGPGTRLTVL.

This clone came up a few times. The chain recombines TRBV2 with TRBJ1-6, with D unresolved. Germline V CDR1 and CDR2: SNHLY, FYNNEI. CDR3 length: 15 amino acids. Trimming pared 4 bases from V and 4 bases from J, leaving 11 bases between. DNA of the CDR3: TGTGCCAGCAGTGGGGCAGTACAGTATAATTCACCCCTCCACTTT. Its translation: CASSGAVQYNSPLHF.

The rearrangement links TRBV9 to TRBJ1-1; D gene ambiguous. This CDR3 spans 14 amino acids. V was trimmed by 0 bases and J by 8 bases, leaving 14 bases between them. The V gene's germline CDR1 is SGDLS and CDR2 YYNGEE. The chain's CDR3 is CASSVVSGGSEAFF. DNA for the CDR3: TGTGCCAGCAGCGTAGTCTCCGGCGGATCAGAAGCTTTCTTT.

The rearrangement uses TRBV6-5 and TRBJ2-1; D gene uncertain. CDR3 length equals 15 residues. The V end was cut by 6 bases, the J end by 0 bases, with 12 bases between. CDR1 and CDR2 from the germline V gene are MNHEY and SVGAGI. The CDR3 DNA follows: TGTGCCAGCAGCCCCCTCGCCAGCTCCTACAATGAGCAGTTCTTC. This translates into CASSPLASSYNEQFF.

The rearrangement uses TRBV19 and TRBJ2-7; the match to TRBD1 covers 10 bases. The V segment lost 10 bases and the J segment 5 bases; nucleotides outside the gene matches: 11. The germline CDR1 and CDR2 sequences are LNHDA and SQIVND (reference sequence). This CDR3 has 14 residues. The CDR3 spells CATRLGQGSHEQYF. CDR3 nucleotide sequence: TGTGCCACTCGTTTGGGACAGGGGTCCCACGAGCAGTACTTC.

Concerning this clone itself: Other DNA sequences in the same sample also yield this CDR3. The chain combines TRBV7-9 with TRBJ2-7, with D tentatively TRBD1 (6 bases). Germline CDR1 reads SEHNR; CDR2 reads FQNEAQ (reference sequence). This CDR3 is built from 12 residues. Trimming cost V 5 bases and J 3 bases, with 8 bases left between them. Here the CDR3 DNA reads TGTGCCAGCAGCCTGACAGGCTACGAGCAGTACTTC. Its protein is CASSLTGYEQYF.

The CDR3 loop is CATLQGASNQPQHF. CDR3 nucleotides: TGCGCCACCCTACAGGGGGCGAGCAATCAGCCCCAGCATTTT. The genes are TRBV10-2 and TRBJ1-5; 9 bases map to TRBD1. J lost 1 base, V lost 10 bases, and 5 bases had no gene match. The CDR3 spans 14 residues. CDR1 and CDR2 (germline): WSHSY, SAAADI.

CDR3 loop: CASKAGDNSGNTIYF. The CDR3 bases are TGTGCCAGCAAGGCTGGGGACAACTCTGGAAACACCATATATTTT. The chain carries TRBV6-1 and TRBJ1-3; perhaps TRBD1 as D (6 bases). The V gene lost 7 bases and the J gene lost 0 bases, with 13 bases spanning the gap. The CDR3 is 15 residues long. The germline gives CDR1 MNHNS, CDR2 SASEGT.

The V and J genes are TRBV30 and TRBJ1-2; D not resolved. The CDR3 extends over 12 amino acids. V was pared by 0 bases and J by 14 bases, with 16 bases between. The germline V gene encodes CDR1 GTSNPN and CDR2 SVGIG (reference sequence). CDR3 sequence reads: CAWSVLGILGTF. Written as DNA, the CDR3 is TGTGCCTGGAGTGTACTAGGGATTTTAGGTACCTTC.

The CDR3 loop reads CASSPPPTSAEQFF. CDR3 in DNA: TGTGCCAGCTCACCACCGCCTACTAGCGCTGAGCAGTTCTTC. This chain uses TRBV18 with TRBJ2-1, with TRBD2 identical over 7 bases. The V gene's germline CDR1 is KGHSH and CDR2 LQKENI. CDR3 size: 14 residues. V was clipped by 0 bases and J by 9 bases; unmatched bases: 5. The variable domain in full, completed from reference TRBV18 and TRBJ2-1, reads NAGVMQNPRHLVRRRGQEARLRCSPMKGHSHVYWYRQLPEEGLKFMVYLQKENIIDESGMPKERFSAEFPKEGPSILRIQQVVRGDSAAYFCASSPPPTSAEQFFGPGTRLTVL.

V gene TRBV6-6 combines with J gene TRBJ1-5; TRBD1 aligns across 9 bases. The trim removed 6 bases at V and 2 bases at J, leaving 5 bases unmatched. CDR1 is MNHNY and CDR2 is SVGAGI in the germline V gene (reference sequence). The CDR3 contains 15 residues. The CDR3 loop is CASRGTGKGNQPQHF. The CDR3, as DNA: TGTGCCAGCAGAGGGACAGGGAAGGGCAATCAGCCCCAGCATTTT.

The sample holds a few counts of this clone. The chain recombines TRBV9 with TRBJ1-1; the match to TRBD1 covers 8 bases. Per germline, CDR1 SGDLS and CDR2 YYNGEE. The CDR3 loop spans 15 amino acids. V trimming: 3 bases; J trimming: 4 bases; junction bases outside the gene matches: 8. CDR3 coding DNA: TGTGCCAGCAGCGAACAACAGGGGGGTCTCACTGAAGCTTTCTTT. It yields the protein CASSEQQGGLTEAFF.

A few counts support this clone. The V call is TRBV7-9, the J call TRBJ2-5; D is possibly TRBD2 (6 bases). This CDR3 is 17 amino acids long. V was trimmed by 5 bases and J by 1 base, leaving 20 bases between them. CDR1 SEHNR and CDR2 FQNEAQ come from the germline V gene (reference sequence). The CDR3 DNA reads TGTGCCAGCAGCCCCAGAACGGGAGCCGATGGCCAAGAGACCCAGTACTTC. Residues: CASSPRTGADGQETQYF. Full variable domain (outside the CDR3, taken from reference TRBV7-9 and TRBJ2-5): DTGVSQNPRHKITKRGQNVTFRCDPISEHNRLYWYRQTLGQGPEFLTYFQNEAQLEKSRLLSDRFSAERPKGSFSTLEIQRTEQGDSAMYLCASSPRTGADGQETQYFGPGTRLLVL.

The J gene is TRBJ2-2, the V gene TRBV7-9, with 8 nucleotides matching TRBD2. With V trimmed by 0 bases and J by 9 bases, 9 bases remained unmatched. This CDR3 is built from 16 residues. CDR1 is SEHNR, CDR2 FQNEAQ, per germline (reference sequence). CDR3 in amino acids: CASSLATSDSSRELFF. CDR3 coding DNA: TGTGCCAGCAGCTTAGCGACTAGCGATTCAAGCCGGGAGCTGTTTTTT. The variable domain in full, completed from reference TRBV7-9 and TRBJ2-2, reads DTGVSQNPRHKITKRGQNVTFRCDPISEHNRLYWYRQTLGQGPEFLTYFQNEAQLEKSRLLSDRFSAERPKGSFSTLEIQRTEQGDSAMYLCASSLATSDSSRELFFGEGSRLTVL.

The J gene is TRBJ1-1, the V gene TRBV6-6; a weak D match, TRBD1 (6 bases). The germline V gene encodes CDR1 MNHNY and CDR2 SVGAGI (reference sequence). Trimming cost V 10 bases and J 5 bases, with 20 bases left between them. The CDR3 loop spans 14 amino acids. CDR3 region: CAIDATQGGTEAFF. CDR3 nucleotides: TGTGCCATTGATGCGACACAGGGAGGGACTGAAGCTTTCTTT.

This clone was picked up a small number of times. This rearrangement joins TRBV9 to TRBJ1-3; 8 bases are a match to TRBD1. With V trimmed by 0 bases and J by 1 base, 3 bases remained unmatched. The CDR3 is 16 amino acids. The germline V gene encodes CDR1 SGDLS and CDR2 YYNGEE. The CDR3 is CASSVGQGLSGNTIYF. The DNA for the CDR3 is TGTGCCAGCAGCGTAGGACAGGGGTTATCTGGAAACACCATATATTTT. Variable domain in full (rest from reference TRBV9 and TRBJ1-3): DSGVTQTPKHLITATGQRVTLRCSPRSGDLSVYWYQQSLDQGLQFLIQYYNGEERAKGNILERFSAQQFPDLHSELNLSSLELGDSALYFCASSVGQGLSGNTIYFGEGSWLTVV.